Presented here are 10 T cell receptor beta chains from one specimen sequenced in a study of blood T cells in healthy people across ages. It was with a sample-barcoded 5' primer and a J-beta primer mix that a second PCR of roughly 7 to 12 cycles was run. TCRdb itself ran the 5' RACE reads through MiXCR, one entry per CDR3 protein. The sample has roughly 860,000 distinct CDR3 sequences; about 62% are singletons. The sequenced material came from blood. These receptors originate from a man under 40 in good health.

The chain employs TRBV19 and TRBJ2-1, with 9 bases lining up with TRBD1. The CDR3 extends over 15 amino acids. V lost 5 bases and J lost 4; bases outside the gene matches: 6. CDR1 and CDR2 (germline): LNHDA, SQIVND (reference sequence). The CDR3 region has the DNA TGTGCCAGTAGTGTTTCCGGGACAGGGTACAATGAGCAGTTCTTC. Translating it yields CASSVSGTGYNEQFF.

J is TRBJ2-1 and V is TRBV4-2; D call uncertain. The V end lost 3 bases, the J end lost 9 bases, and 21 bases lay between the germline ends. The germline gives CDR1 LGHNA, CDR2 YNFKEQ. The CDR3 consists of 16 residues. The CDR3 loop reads CASSQPRYTLVTEQFF. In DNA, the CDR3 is TGTGCCAGCAGCCAGCCAAGATACACTTTGGTTACTGAGCAGTTCTTC.

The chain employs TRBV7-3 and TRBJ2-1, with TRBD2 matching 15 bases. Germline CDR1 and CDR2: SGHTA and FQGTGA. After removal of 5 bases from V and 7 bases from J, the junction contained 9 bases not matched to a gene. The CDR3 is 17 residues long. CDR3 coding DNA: TGTGCCAGCAGCGGTCCGGGACTAGCGGGGGGTCTTAATGAGCAGTTCTTC. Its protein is CASSGPGLAGGLNEQFF.

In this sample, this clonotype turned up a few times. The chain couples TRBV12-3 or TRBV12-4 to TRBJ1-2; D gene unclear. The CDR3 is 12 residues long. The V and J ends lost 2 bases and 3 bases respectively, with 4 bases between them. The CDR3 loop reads CASSLSHYGYTF. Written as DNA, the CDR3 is TGTGCCAGCAGTTTATCGCACTATGGCTACACCTTC.

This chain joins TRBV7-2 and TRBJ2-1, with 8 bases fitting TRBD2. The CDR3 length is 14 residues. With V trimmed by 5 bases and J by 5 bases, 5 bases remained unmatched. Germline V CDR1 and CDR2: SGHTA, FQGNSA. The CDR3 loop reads CASSEAGVNNEQFF. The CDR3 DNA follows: TGTGCCAGCAGCGAAGCGGGGGTAAACAATGAGCAGTTCTTC.

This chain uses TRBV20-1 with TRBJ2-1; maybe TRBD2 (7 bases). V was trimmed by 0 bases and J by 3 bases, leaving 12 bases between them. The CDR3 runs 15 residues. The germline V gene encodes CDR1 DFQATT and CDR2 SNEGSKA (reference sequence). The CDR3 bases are TGCAGTGCTAGAGATTGGGGGGGACACTACAATGAGCAGTTCTTC. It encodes CSARDWGGHYNEQFF.

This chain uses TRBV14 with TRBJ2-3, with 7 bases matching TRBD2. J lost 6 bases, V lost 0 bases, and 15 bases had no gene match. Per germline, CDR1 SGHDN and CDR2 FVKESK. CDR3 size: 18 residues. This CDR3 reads CASSQEGRGRLAADTQYF. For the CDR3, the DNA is TGTGCCAGCAGCCAAGAAGGGCGGGGTAGACTAGCCGCCGATACGCAGTATTTT.

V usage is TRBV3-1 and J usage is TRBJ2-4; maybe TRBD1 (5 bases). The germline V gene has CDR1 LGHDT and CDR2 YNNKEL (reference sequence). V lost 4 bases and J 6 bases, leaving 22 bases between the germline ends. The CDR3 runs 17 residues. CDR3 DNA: TGTGCCAGCAGCCGGCTATTCCAGGGTGGGTCGGGAAACATTCAGTACTTC. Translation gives CASSRLFQGGSGNIQYF. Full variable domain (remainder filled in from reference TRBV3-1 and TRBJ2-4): DTAVSQTPKYLVTQMGNDKSIKCEQNLGHDTMYWYKQDSKKFLKIMFSYNNKELIINETVPNRFSPKSPDKAHLNLHINSLELGDSAVYFCASSRLFQGGSGNIQYFGAGTRLSVL.

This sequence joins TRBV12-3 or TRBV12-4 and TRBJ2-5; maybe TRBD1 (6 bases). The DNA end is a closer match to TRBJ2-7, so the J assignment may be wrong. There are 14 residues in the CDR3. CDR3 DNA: TGTGCCAGCAGTAGCAACAACAGGGCCCACGAGCAGTACTTC. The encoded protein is CASSSNNRAHEQYF.

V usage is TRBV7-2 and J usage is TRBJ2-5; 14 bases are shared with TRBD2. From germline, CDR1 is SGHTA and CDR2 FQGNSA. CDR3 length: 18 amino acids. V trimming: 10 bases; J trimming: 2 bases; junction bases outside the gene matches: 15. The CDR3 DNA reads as TGTGCCACCACACCAGGACTAGCGGGGGGACCAAGGCAAGAGACCCAGTACTTC. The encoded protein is CATTPGLAGGPRQETQYF.